This T cell receptor beta chain was identified in a study of T cells in localized non-small cell lung cancer. As regards this clone: The antigen remains unidentified.

Method: immunoSEQ multiplex PCR; TCRdb's copy keeps in-frame clones and lacks some. In the table there are 23,000 or so clones, approximately 87% of which are singletons. The study's findings and limits: Uninvolved nearby lung showed the greatest T cell clonality, exceeding that found in tumor. Appearing in adjacent lung were a median approximately 50 of the top 100 tumor clones.

The origin of this receptor is a woman aged 40 to 75 with stage I lung adenocarcinoma. The sequencing used peripheral blood, collected before any cancer treatment.

The CDR3 loop is CASGIQGSYEQYF. In DNA form, the CDR3 reads TGTGCCAGCGGCATACAGGGGTCCTACGAGCAGTACTTC. This chain joins TRBV27 and TRBJ2-7; 7 bases line up with TRBD1. The germline V gene has CDR1 MNHEY and CDR2 SMNVEV (reference sequence). The CDR3 spans 13 residues. V shed 8 bases, J shed 1 base, and the junction held 5 bases outside the gene matches.